The entry that follows covers one T cell receptor (beta chain) sequence. The specificity of this receptor is unknown. Base qualities are not provided; no much larger clone lies one nucleotide away. The CDR3 contains 15 residues, cysteine and phenylalanine counted. Just the 45-base CDR3 DNA is kept, in frame starting at base 1. The germline V gene gives CDR1 as KGHSH and CDR2 as LQKENI. V drops 0 bases and J drops 1 base, leaving 9 bases in between. The sample originates from a study of T cell responses to AZD1222 COVID-19 vaccine (dated by TCRdb to the early 2020s). Describing the broader study: Because spike-specific TCR depth and breadth did not differ between the two schedules, AZD1222 recipients who got a second dose at roughly 4 weeks were pooled with those who got a second dose at roughly 12 weeks. TCR sequencing was performed for about 250 trial participants, of whom 200 to 210 were given two doses of AZD1222 and some 26 were given two doses of MenACWY control vaccine. Trial participants were enrolled by age into 18-55, 56-69 and 70-plus year subgroups, with around 140, 26 and 57 TCR-sequenced participants respectively.

General study outcomes and caveats: Conclusions about previously exposed vaccinees were limited because only six AZD1222 recipients were SARS-CoV-2 seropositive at baseline. The vaccine-associated CD4 TCRs covered the entire spike protein, and the dominant responses fell in regions 160-218 and 743-854. Most participants were white British and females outnumbered males, and the authors suggested that clonal diversity may have been underestimated. No day 14 peak-response samples were available, so repertoires were characterized only after the peak T cell response. The 56-69-year group was small, and its depth increase did not reach significance, likely because of low power. Spike-specific TCR breadth and depth rose significantly after two AZD1222 doses compared with day 0 and with MenACWY recipients. Reportedly, close to half of the unique spike-specific TCRs recognized epitopes lying outside the regions that are mutated in the B.1.351 and B.1.1.7 variants.

Interpreted using the paper, the time point label stands for: baseline before first vaccination. Vaccinee samples came from UK trials COV001 and COV002, including a single-blind randomized controlled phase 2/3 trial of AZD1222 (ChAdOx1 nCoV-19) in healthy adults. For TCRbeta chain sequencing, PBMC samples were collected from trial participants at day 0 and at day 28 after the second dose. The CDR3 regions of human TCRbeta chains were analyzed by immunosequencing. The original pipeline was this. TCRs in the repertoires were compared against a reference library of SARS-CoV-2-specific TCRs that had been generated with the MIRA antigen-specificity platform. Breadth was defined as the fraction of unique TCRs that were SARS-CoV-2-associated. Depth was defined as the fraction of total T cells that were SARS-CoV-2-associated. Using the MIRA data, each spike-specific TCR was mapped to the spike region that the TCR reacts to and placed in a CD4 or CD8 class. Log10-transformed breadth and depth values were compared by one-way ANOVA with Sidak's multiple comparisons tests. TCRdb obtained this table from immuneACCESS and retained in-frame rearrangements with V and J assigned. These tables miss some clones; where compared with another copy, unresolved V genes account for less than half of the shortfall, and the remainder is unexplained. That table gives V, J and clone size, and the DNA gave D and trimming. This sample lists tens of thousands of clones; roughly nine tenths were detected once. The ten largest clonotypes hold 4.2% of the sample.

The chain uses TRBV18 and TRBJ1-1; no D segment can be confidently identified. Sample: peripheral blood, taken on day 0 of AZD1222 vaccination. This clonotype originated in an adult in good health. The CDR3 region: CASSPPITTNTEAFF. The nucleotide sequence reads as follows: TGTGCCAGCTCACCACCGATAACCACGAACACTGAAGCTTTCTTT.